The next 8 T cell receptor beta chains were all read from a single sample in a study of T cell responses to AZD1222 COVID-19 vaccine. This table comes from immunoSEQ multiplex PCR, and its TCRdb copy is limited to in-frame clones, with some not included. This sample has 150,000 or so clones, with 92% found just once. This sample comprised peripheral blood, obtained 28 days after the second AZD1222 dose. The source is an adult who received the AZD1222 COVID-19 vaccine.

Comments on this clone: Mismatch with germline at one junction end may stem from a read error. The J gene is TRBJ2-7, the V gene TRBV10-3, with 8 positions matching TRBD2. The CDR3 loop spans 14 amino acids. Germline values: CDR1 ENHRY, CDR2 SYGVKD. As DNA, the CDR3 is TGTGCCATCAGTGAGAAACAGCGGGGGAGCGAGCAGCACTTC. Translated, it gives CAISEKQRGSEQHF.

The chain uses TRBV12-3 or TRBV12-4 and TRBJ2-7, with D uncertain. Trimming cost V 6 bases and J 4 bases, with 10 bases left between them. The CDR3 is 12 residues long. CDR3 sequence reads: CASSRRSYEQYF. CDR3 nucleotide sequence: TGTGCCAGCAGCCGCCGATCTTACGAGCAGTACTTC.

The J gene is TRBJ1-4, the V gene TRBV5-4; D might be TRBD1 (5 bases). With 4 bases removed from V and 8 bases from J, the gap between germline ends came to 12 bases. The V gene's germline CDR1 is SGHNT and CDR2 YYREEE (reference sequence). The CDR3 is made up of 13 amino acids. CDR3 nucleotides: TGTGCCAGCAGCCCGGCACAGGAGGAAAAACTGTTTTTT. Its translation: CASSPAQEEKLFF.

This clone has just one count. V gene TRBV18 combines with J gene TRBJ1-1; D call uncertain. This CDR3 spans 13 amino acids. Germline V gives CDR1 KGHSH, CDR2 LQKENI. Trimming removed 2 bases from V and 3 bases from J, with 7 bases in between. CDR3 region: CASSPIEDTEAFF. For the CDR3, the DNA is TGTGCCAGCTCACCAATAGAGGACACTGAAGCTTTCTTT.

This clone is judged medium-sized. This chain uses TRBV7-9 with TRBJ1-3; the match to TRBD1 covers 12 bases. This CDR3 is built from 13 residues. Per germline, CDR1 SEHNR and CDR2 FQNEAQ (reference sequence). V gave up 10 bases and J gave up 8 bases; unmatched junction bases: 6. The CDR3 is CATAGQGADTIYF. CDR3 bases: TGTGCCACCGCGGGACAGGGGGCAGACACCATATATTTT. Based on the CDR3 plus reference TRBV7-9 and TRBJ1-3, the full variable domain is DTGVSQNPRHKITKRGQNVTFRCDPISEHNRLYWYRQTLGQGPEFLTYFQNEAQLEKSRLLSDRFSAERPKGSFSTLEIQRTEQGDSAMYLCATAGQGADTIYFGEGSWLTVV.

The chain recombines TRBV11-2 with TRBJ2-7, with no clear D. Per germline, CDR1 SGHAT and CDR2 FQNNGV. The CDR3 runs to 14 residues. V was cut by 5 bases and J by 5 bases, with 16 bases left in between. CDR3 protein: CASSHLRHLDEQYF. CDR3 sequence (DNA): TGTGCCAGCAGCCATCTTCGGCATCTCGACGAGCAGTACTTC.

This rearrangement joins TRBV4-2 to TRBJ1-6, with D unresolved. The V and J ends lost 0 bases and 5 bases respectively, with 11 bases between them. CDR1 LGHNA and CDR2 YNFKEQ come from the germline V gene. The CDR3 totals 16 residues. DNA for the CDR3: TGTGCCAGCAGCCAAGATGGCCAGCTCGATAATTCACCCCTCCACTTT. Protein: CASSQDGQLDNSPLHF.

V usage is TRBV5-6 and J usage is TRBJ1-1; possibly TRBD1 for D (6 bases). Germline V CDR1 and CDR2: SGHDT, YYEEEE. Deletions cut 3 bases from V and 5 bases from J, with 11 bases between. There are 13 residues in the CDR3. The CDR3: CASSWNRATEAFF. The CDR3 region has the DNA TGTGCCAGCAGCTGGAACAGGGCGACTGAAGCTTTCTTT. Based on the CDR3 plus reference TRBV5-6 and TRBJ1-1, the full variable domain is DAGVTQSPTHLIKTRGQQVTLRCSPKSGHDTVSWYQQALGQGPQFIFQYYEEEERQRGNFPDRFSGHQFPNYSSELNVNALLLGDSALYLCASSWNRATEAFFGQGTRLTVV.